The 23 T cell receptor beta chains below were found in one sample sequenced in a study of glioma-infiltrating T cells. Using RNA template, CDR3s of TCR alpha and beta were amplified with iRepertoire arm-PCR. TCRdb processed the multiplex PCR reads anew with MiXCR; each CDR3 protein has one entry. This repertoire shows about 22,000 distinct CDR3 sequences, under 30% found once; its top ten account for roughly 13%. Sequencing input: glioma tissue, nonneoplastic brain tissue, or PBMCs (not recorded which). The receptors here all came from a human donor with low-grade glioma or glioblastoma, undergoing nonglioma brain surgery, or in good health (not recorded which).

This clonotype was counted many times. The rearrangement links TRBV20-1 to TRBJ1-3; D might be TRBD1 (6 bases). The CDR3 spans 15 residues. The V gene's germline CDR1 is DFQATT and CDR2 SNEGSKA (reference sequence). Trimming stripped 0 bases from V and 3 bases from J, with 12 bases between. The CDR3 coding sequence is TGCAGTGCTAGAGACCTGGGGGCCGTTGGAAACACCATATATTTT. Protein: CSARDLGAVGNTIYF.

Many counts were recorded for this clonotype. The chain combines TRBV7-9 with TRBJ2-5, with D unresolved. The germline V gene has CDR1 SEHNR and CDR2 FQNEAQ (reference sequence). CDR3 length: 13 amino acids. The V gene lost 5 bases and the J gene lost 4 bases, with 11 bases spanning the gap. In DNA form, the CDR3 reads TGTGCCAGCAGCCCGTACCGGGTAGAGACCCAGTACTTC. Translated: CASSPYRVETQYF.

The J gene is TRBJ2-3, the V gene TRBV18; 8 bases match TRBD1. The CDR3 contains 19 residues. V shed 0 bases and J 1 base; nucleotides not matched to a gene: 12. CDR1 is KGHSH, CDR2 LQKENI, per germline. The CDR3 sequence: CASSPPNQRQGSGTDTQYF. The CDR3 nucleotides read TGTGCCAGCTCACCACCAAATCAGAGACAGGGGTCAGGCACAGATACGCAGTATTTT.

On this clonotype: A much bigger clone sits one base away, suggesting this may be a read error. This chain uses TRBV7-2 with TRBJ2-7; D gene uncertain. This CDR3 region has 13 residues. CDR1 is SGHTA and CDR2 is FQGNSA in the germline V gene. The ends were cut back, 4 bases at V and 5 bases at J, with 12 bases in the middle. The CDR3 region has the DNA TGTGCCAGCAGCTCCTTTCGCGCCCACGAGCAGTACTTC. It encodes CASSSFRAHEQYF.

The chain uses TRBV7-3 and TRBJ2-5; TRBD1 is a possible D gene (6 bases). Trimming stripped 4 bases from V and 5 bases from J, with 11 bases between. Germline CDR1 SGHTA, CDR2 FQGTGA. CDR3 length: 13 amino acids. CDR3: CASSSWDKETQYF. CDR3 sequence (DNA): TGTGCCAGCAGCTCCTGGGACAAGGAGACCCAGTACTTC.

This clonotype has only one observation. This CDR3 fails to terminate in the conserved phenylalanine or tryptophan, so it likely reflects a read error. The limits of the CDR3 on the DNA are not certain, so only TCRdb's listed CDR3 is given. The J gene is TRBJ2-5, the V gene TRBV2; TRBD2 is taken as the D call from the table, unchecked against the DNA. Germline V lookup: CDR1 SNHLY, CDR2 FYNNEI. The CDR3 has 11 amino acids, counting both end residues. The CDR3 protein is CASSTGLVAYL.

This clonotype occurred many times. This sequence joins TRBV6-2 or TRBV6-3 and TRBJ2-7, with D uncertain. The V end lost 8 bases, the J end lost 0 bases, and 8 bases lay between the germline ends. The CDR3 covers 12 residues. CDR1 is MNHEY, CDR2 SVGEGT, per germline. The DNA of the CDR3 is TGTGCCAGCGAGTCCAGCTCCTACGAGCAGTACTTC. Translated: CASESSSYEQYF.

This clonotype was counted ten times or more. The V gene is TRBV6-1, the J gene TRBJ1-1; D is possibly TRBD1 (6 bases). V lost 2 bases and J 14 bases, leaving 15 bases between the germline ends. Germline loops: CDR1 MNHNS, CDR2 SASEGT. The CDR3 totals 12 residues. The CDR3 reads CASSEPGTLRFF. CDR3 in DNA: TGTGCCAGCAGTGAACCCGGGACACTCAGGTTCTTT.

This clonotype was recorded a few times. This could be a read error, since a much larger clone is one nucleotide away. V usage is TRBV2 and J usage is TRBJ2-3; unclear D gene. The germline CDR1 and CDR2 sequences are SNHLY and FYNNEI. The CDR3 totals 14 residues. The CDR3 coding sequence is TGTACCAGCAGAGAAGAGCGTTTGTCAGATACGCAGTATTTT. This codes for CTSREERLSDTQYF.

At least ten counts were recorded for this clonotype. This chain joins TRBV20-1 and TRBJ2-7; D gene ambiguous. V lost 5 bases to trimming and J lost 3 bases, with 8 bases between them. Per germline, CDR1 DFQATT and CDR2 SNEGSKA (reference sequence). This CDR3 region has 11 residues. CDR3 DNA: TGCAGTGCTCAGAGGAGCTACGAGCAGTACTTC. Translating it yields CSAQRSYEQYF.

The V call is TRBV6-2 or TRBV6-3, the J call TRBJ2-3, with D possibly being TRBD2 (6 bases). V lost 5 bases and J lost 0, with 12 bases in between. The CDR3 covers 15 residues. Germline V gene sequence: CDR1 MNHEY, CDR2 SVGEGT. This CDR3 reads CASSPRGSSTDTQYF. CDR3 nucleotide sequence: TGTGCCAGCAGTCCCCGGGGGTCTAGCACAGATACGCAGTATTTT.

To note about this clonotype: A much bigger clone sits one base away, suggesting this may be a read error. Since the CDR3 does not end with the conserved phenylalanine or tryptophan, this likely comes from a read error. The rearrangement uses TRBV20-1 and TRBJ2-1, with 9 bases matching TRBD2. CDR3 length: 15 amino acids. Germline CDR1 and CDR2: DFQATT and SNEGSKA (reference sequence). Trimming at V came to 0 bases and at J to 4 bases, leaving 4 bases not matched to a gene. CDR3 in DNA: TGCAGTGCTAGAGATGCTAGCGGGGCATACAATGAGCAGTTCCTC. It translates to CSARDASGAYNEQFL.

On this clonotype itself: Since a much larger clone is just one base distant, this may be a read error. The conserved phenylalanine or tryptophan normally closing the CDR3 is absent here, so this likely arose from a read error. V is TRBV20-1 and J is TRBJ2-7, with D uncertain. Per germline, CDR1 DFQATT and CDR2 SNEGSKA (reference sequence). CDR3 length: 11 amino acids. The V end was cut by 5 bases, the J end by 3 bases, with 8 bases between. In DNA form, the CDR3 reads TGCAGTGCTGGTGGAGACTACGAGCAGTACCTC. It codes for CSAGGDYEQYL.

This clonotype was observed at least ten times. V gene TRBV6-6 combines with J gene TRBJ2-7; D is possibly TRBD2 (6 bases). CDR1 and CDR2 (germline): MNHNY, SVGAGI (reference sequence). V dropped 2 bases and J dropped 4 bases, with 18 bases sitting between them. There are 16 residues in the CDR3. DNA of the CDR3: TGTGCCAGCAGTTACGATATTTGGCGGGGCGTATACGAGCAGTACTTC. Its translation: CASSYDIWRGVYEQYF.

V usage is TRBV11-2 and J usage is TRBJ2-3; 9 nucleotides agree with TRBD2. V was pared by 3 bases and J by 1 base, with 2 bases of the junction left unmatched. This CDR3 region has 15 residues. Germline V gives CDR1 SGHAT, CDR2 FQNNGV. The CDR3, as DNA: TGTGCCAGCAGCTTTGTAGCGGGGGGCACAGATACGCAGTATTTT. This gives the protein CASSFVAGGTDTQYF.

This clonotype was recorded only once. The genes are TRBV27 and TRBJ2-7, with D unclear. The V and J ends lost 10 bases and 3 bases respectively, with 22 bases between them. Germline V gene sequence: CDR1 MNHEY, CDR2 SMNVEV (reference sequence). This CDR3 is built from 15 residues. CDR3 in DNA: TGTGCCAACACACCCGCTTTCAGTCGGCACTACGAGCAGTACTTC. Protein product: CANTPAFSRHYEQYF.

This clonotype was observed at least ten times. The chain recombines TRBV7-2 with TRBJ2-7; 9 bases map to TRBD1. There are 12 residues in the CDR3. Germline CDR1 SGHTA, CDR2 FQGNSA. Trimming took 5 bases from V and 6 from J; bases not matched to a gene: 2. The CDR3 nucleotides are TGTGCCAGCAGCCGGACAGGGGTCGAGCAGTACTTC. It encodes CASSRTGVEQYF.

This chain uses TRBV5-6 with TRBJ1-2; D gene ambiguous. Germline assignment: CDR1 SGHDT and CDR2 YYEEEE. V was clipped by 3 bases and J by 1 base, with 4 bases between them. This CDR3 contains 12 residues. The CDR3 reads CASSWDNYGYTF. The CDR3 DNA reads TGTGCCAGCAGCTGGGATAACTATGGCTACACCTTC.

This clonotype occurred many times. The genes are TRBV7-2 and TRBJ2-5; TRBD2 is a possible D gene (5 bases). Germline V CDR1 and CDR2: SGHTA, FQGNSA. V was clipped by 0 bases and J by 5 bases, with 16 bases between them. There are 16 residues in the CDR3. The DNA of the CDR3 is TGTGCCAGCAGCTTAGCAGGTCCGGCTAGCTGGGAGACCCAGTACTTC. Protein: CASSLAGPASWETQYF.

Relative to its sample, this clonotype is medium-sized. V and J are TRBV6-6 and TRBJ2-5; D may be TRBD2 (5 bases). This CDR3 is 13 amino acids long. Between the trimmed V and J ends, which lost 0 bases and 10 bases, there was a span of 12 bases. In germline, CDR1 is MNHNY, CDR2 SVGAGI (reference sequence). The CDR3 region has the DNA TGTGCCAGCAGTTACTCGAGGTCTAGCCTCCAGTACTTC. Translation gives CASSYSRSSLQYF.

For this clonotype: Sequence at one end of the junction differs from germline and may be a read error. This sequence joins TRBV27 and TRBJ2-2; D is perhaps TRBD2 (5 bases). Germline values: CDR1 MNHEY, CDR2 SMNVEV (reference sequence). The CDR3 covers 17 residues. CDR3 protein: CASSSIFTDANTGELLF. The CDR3 nucleotides read TGTGCTAGCAGTTCAATCTTCACGGACGCGAACACCGGGGAGCTGCTTTTT.

This clonotype was recorded many times. The chain has TRBV20-1 and TRBJ1-3; D uncertain. The germline CDR1 and CDR2 sequences are DFQATT and SNEGSKA (reference sequence). V was cut by 3 bases and J by 0 bases, with 6 bases left in between. The CDR3 loop spans 13 amino acids. The CDR3 reads CSASPFSGNTIYF. The CDR3 DNA is TGCAGTGCTAGTCCCTTCTCTGGAAACACCATATATTTT.

This sequence joins TRBV19 and TRBJ2-3; 7 nucleotides line up with TRBD2. This CDR3 has 17 amino acids. Germline-derived CDR1 and CDR2 are LNHDA and SQIVND (reference sequence). V lost 3 bases and J lost 0; bases outside the gene matches: 9. CDR3: CASSIPSRGGSTDTQYF. The CDR3 bases are TGTGCCAGTAGTATCCCCTCCCGGGGAGGGAGCACAGATACGCAGTATTTT.